This T cell receptor (beta chain) was found in a study of metastatic and nonmetastatic thyroid tumors. Across the study: Patients with malignant and benign thyroid disease provided blood and tumor or nodule tissue, whose repertoires were compared. General study results and limits: Reports indicated that malignant thyroid tumors showed significantly higher TCR beta diversity than benign nodules did, in blood and tumor.

Concerning this clone: Its target is not known.

Every patient was untreated before thyroid surgery. Looked up from germline, CDR1 is LNHNV and CDR2 is YYDKDF (reference sequence). The germline V and J ends were trimmed by 0 bases and 0 bases, with 22 bases remaining between them. The CDR3 contains 20 residues. In the source study's methods: A papillary thyroid cancer distant-metastasis classifier was built from CDR3 differences across clinicopathological groups. MiXCR re-clonotyped the PCR reads for TCRdb. The V and J calls come from TCRdb's annotation, not from the publication. This sample has 7,700 or so clones, with approximately 29% found just once.

This receptor was taken from a female donor with papillary thyroid cancer or a benign thyroid nodule (not recorded which). Some clones in this sample may be carry-over from other donors' samples. Sequenced: tumor tissue. The chain recombines TRBV15 with TRBJ2-3; TRBD2 is a possible D gene (7 bases). This CDR3 is CATSREGGAGWITSTDTQYF. CDR3 DNA: TGTGCCACCAGCAGAGAAGGGGGGGCGGGATGGATTACTAGCACAGATACGCAGTATTTT.